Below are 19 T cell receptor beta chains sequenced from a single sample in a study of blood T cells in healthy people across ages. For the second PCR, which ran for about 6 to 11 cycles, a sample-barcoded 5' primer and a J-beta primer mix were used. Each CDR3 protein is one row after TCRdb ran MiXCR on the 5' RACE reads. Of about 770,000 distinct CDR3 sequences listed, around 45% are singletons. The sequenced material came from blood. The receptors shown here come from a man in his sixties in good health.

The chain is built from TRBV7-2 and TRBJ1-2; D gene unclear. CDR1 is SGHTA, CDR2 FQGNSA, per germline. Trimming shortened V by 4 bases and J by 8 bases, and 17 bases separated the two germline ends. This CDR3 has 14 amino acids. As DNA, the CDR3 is TGTGCCAGCAGCTCCCGAGTACCAGAAGGAGGCTACACCTTC. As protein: CASSSRVPEGGYTF.

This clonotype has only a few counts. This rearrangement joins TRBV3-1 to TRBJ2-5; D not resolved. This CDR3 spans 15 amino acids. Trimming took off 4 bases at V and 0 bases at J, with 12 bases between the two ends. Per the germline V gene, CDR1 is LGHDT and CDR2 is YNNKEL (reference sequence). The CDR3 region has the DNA TGTGCCAGCAGCCCCCTGGACGGAGACCAAGAGACCCAGTACTTC. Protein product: CASSPLDGDQETQYF.

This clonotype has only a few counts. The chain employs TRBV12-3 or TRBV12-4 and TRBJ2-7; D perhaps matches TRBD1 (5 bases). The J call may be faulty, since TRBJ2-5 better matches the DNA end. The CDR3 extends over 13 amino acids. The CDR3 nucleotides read TGTGCCAGCAGTTTAGTAGGGGTGGAGACCCAGTACTTC. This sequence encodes CASSLVGVETQYF.

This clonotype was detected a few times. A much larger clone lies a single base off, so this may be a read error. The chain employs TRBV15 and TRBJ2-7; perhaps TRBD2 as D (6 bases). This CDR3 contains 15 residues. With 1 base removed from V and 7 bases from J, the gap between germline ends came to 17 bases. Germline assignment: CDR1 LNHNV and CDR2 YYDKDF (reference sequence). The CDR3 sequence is CATSRVRAGKDEQYF. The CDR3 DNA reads TGTGCCACCAGCAGAGTGAGGGCGGGGAAAGATGAGCAGTACTTC.

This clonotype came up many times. The CDR3 loop reads CASSQDWTVQETQYF. As DNA, the CDR3 is TGTGCCAGCAGCCAAGACTGGACAGTACAAGAGACCCAGTACTTC. J is TRBJ2-5 and V is TRBV14; perhaps TRBD1 as D (6 bases). Germline V gives CDR1 SGHDN, CDR2 FVKESK. Trimming cost V 0 bases and J 2 bases, with 10 bases left between them. The CDR3 is 15 residues long.

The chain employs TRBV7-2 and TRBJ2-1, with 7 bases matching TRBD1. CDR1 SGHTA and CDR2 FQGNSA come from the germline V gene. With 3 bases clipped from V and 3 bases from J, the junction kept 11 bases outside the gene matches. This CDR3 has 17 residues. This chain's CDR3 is CASSLGKGQVYYNEQFF. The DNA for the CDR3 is TGTGCCAGCAGCTTGGGGAAAGGACAGGTGTACTACAATGAGCAGTTCTTC. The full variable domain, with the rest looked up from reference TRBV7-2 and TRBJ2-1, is GAGVSQSPSNKVTEKGKDVELRCDPISGHTALYWYRQSLGQGLEFLIYFQGNSAPDKSGLPSDRFSAERTGGSVSTLTIQRTQQEDSAVYLCASSLGKGQVYYNEQFFGPGTRLTVL.

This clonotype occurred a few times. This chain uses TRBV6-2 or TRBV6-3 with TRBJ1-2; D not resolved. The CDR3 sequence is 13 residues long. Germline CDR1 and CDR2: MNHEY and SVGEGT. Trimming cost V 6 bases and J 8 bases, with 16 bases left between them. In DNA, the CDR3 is TGTGCCAGCAGCAACTCCTGGATCTCGGGCTACACCTTC. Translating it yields CASSNSWISGYTF.

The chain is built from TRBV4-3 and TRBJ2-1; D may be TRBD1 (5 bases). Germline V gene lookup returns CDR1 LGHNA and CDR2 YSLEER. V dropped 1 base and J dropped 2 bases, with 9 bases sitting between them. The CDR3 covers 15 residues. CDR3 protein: CASSQVETAYNEQFF. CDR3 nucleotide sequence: TGCGCCAGCAGCCAAGTCGAGACAGCCTACAATGAGCAGTTCTTC.

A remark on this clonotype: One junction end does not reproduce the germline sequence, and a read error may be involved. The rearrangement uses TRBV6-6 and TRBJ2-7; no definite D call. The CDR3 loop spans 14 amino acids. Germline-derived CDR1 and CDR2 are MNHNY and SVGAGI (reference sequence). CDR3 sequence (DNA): TGTGCCAGCAGTGACTCGTTAATAACTTACGAGCAGTACTTC. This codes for CASSDSLITYEQYF.

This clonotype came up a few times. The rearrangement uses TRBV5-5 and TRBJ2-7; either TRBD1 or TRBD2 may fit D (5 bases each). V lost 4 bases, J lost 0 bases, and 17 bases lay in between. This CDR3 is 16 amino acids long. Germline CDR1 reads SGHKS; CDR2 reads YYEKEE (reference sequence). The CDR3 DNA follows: TGTGCCAGCAGCCCACTCCCCCCAGGGAGCTCCTACGAGCAGTACTTC. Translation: CASSPLPPGSSYEQYF.

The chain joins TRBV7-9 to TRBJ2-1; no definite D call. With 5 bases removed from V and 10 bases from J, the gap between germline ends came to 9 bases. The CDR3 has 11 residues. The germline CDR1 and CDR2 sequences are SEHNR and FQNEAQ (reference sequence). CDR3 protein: CASSKLYEQFF. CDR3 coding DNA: TGTGCCAGCAGCAAGCTCTACGAGCAGTTCTTC.

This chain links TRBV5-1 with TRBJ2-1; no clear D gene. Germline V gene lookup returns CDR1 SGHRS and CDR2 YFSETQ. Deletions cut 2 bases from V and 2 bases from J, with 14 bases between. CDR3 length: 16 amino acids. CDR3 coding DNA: TGCGCCAGCAGCTTTCGGGTAGCTGATACCTACAATGAGCAGTTCTTC. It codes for CASSFRVADTYNEQFF.

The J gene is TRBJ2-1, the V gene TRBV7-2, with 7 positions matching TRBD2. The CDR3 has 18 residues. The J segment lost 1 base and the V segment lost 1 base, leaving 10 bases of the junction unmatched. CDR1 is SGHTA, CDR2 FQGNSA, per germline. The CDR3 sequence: CASSLEHLAAGSYNEQFF. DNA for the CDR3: TGTGCCAGCAGCTTAGAACACCTAGCGGCTGGGTCCTACAATGAGCAGTTCTTC.

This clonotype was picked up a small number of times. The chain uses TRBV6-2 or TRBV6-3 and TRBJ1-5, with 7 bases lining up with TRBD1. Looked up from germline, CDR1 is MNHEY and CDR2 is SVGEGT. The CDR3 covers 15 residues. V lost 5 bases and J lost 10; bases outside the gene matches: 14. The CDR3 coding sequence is TGTGCCAGCAGTGAGGGAAGACAGGGATTAGCTCCCCAGCATTTT. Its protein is CASSEGRQGLAPQHF.

The CDR3: CASSAQSQETQYF. DNA for the CDR3: TGTGCCAGCAGCGCACAGAGCCAAGAGACCCAGTACTTC. The rearrangement links TRBV9 to TRBJ2-5; D ambiguous. Germline CDR1 and CDR2: SGDLS and YYNGEE. There are 13 residues in the CDR3. V was pared by 3 bases and J by 1 base, with 7 bases between.

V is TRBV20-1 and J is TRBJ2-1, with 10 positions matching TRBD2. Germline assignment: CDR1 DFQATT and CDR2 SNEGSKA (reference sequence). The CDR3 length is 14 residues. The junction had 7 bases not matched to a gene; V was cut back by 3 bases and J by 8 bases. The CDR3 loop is CSARLAGANHEQFF. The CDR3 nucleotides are TGCAGTGCTAGGCTAGCGGGGGCGAATCATGAGCAGTTCTTC.

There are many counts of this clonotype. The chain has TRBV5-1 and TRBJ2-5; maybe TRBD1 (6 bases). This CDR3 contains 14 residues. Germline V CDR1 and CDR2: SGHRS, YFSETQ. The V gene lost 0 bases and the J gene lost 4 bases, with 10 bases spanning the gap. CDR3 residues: CASSLATGRETQYF. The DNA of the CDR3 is TGCGCCAGCAGCTTGGCTACAGGGAGAGAGACCCAGTACTTC.

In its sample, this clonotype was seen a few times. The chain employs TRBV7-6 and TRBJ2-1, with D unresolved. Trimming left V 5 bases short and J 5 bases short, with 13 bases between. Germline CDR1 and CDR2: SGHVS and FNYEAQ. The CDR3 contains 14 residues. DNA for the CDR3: TGTGCCAGCAGCCCTAGTGAGGCCGACAATGAGCAGTTCTTC. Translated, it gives CASSPSEADNEQFF.

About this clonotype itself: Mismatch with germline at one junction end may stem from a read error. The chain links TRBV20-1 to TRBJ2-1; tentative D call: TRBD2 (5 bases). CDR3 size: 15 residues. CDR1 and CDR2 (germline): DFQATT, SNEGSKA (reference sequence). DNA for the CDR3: TGCAGTGCTAGAGAGACCGGGGTTTCCTGCAATGAGCAGTTCTTC. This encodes CSARETGVSCNEQFF.